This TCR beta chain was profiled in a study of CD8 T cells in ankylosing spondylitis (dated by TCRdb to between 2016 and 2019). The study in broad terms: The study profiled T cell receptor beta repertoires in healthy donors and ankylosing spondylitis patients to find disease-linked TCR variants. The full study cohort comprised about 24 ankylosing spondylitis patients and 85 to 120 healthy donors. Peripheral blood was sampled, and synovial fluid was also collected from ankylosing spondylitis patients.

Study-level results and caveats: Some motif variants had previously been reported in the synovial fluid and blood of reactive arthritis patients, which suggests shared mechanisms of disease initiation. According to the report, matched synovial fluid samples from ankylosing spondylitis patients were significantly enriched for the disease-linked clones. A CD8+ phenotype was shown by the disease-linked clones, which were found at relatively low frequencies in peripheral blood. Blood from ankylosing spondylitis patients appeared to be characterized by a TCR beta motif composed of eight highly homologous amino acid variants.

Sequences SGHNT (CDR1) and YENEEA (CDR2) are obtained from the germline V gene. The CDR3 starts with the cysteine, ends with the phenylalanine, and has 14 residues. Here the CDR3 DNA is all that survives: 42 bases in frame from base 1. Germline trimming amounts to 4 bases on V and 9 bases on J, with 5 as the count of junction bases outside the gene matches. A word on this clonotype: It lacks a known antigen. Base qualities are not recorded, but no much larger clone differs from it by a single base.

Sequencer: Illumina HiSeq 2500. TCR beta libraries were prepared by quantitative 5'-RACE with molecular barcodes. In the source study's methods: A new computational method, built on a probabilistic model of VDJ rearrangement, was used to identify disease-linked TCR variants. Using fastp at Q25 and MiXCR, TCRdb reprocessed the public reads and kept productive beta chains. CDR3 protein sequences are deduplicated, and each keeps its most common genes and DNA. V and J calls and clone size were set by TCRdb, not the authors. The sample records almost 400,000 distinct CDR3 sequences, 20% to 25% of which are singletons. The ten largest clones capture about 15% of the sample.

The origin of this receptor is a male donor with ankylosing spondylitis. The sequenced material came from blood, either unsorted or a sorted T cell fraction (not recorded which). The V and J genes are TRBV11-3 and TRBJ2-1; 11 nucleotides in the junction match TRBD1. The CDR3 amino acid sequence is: CASSSRTGGSEQFF. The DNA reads TGTGCCAGCAGCTCCCGGACAGGGGGCAGTGAGCAGTTCTTC.